The 14 T cell receptor beta chains in this list originate from one sample, sequenced in a study of cytomegalovirus exposure and HLA in healthy donors. Use of 60 Vbeta and 13 Jbeta primers characterized the PCR. TCRdb keeps only in-frame clones here, not all; method: immunoSEQ multiplex PCR. The data show a few hundred thousand clones, with approximately 81% seen just once and less than 8.5% held by the top ten. The sequencing sample was made of PBMCs. These receptors were taken from a woman in her sixties or seventies in good health and CMV-seropositive.

The rearrangement uses TRBV7-9 and TRBJ1-1, with D maybe TRBD1 (6 bases). Trimming shortened V by 3 bases and J by 1 base, and 9 bases separated the two germline ends. Germline loops: CDR1 SEHNR, CDR2 FQNEAQ (reference sequence). CDR3 length: 14 amino acids. CDR3 nucleotides: TGTGCCAGCAGCTTTTCACAGGGGAACACTGAAGCTTTCTTT. This translates into CASSFSQGNTEAFF.

This clone was seen a handful of times. The chain has TRBV19 and TRBJ1-5, with a tentative D call TRBD1 (6 bases). Looked up from germline, CDR1 is LNHDA and CDR2 is SQIVND (reference sequence). The CDR3 covers 16 residues. The V gene lost 7 bases and the J gene lost 2 bases, with 18 bases spanning the gap. CDR3 loop: CASTPRWAGGNQPQHF. Here the CDR3 DNA reads TGTGCCAGTACCCCTAGGTGGGCAGGGGGCAATCAGCCCCAGCATTTT. Full variable domain (remainder filled in from reference TRBV19 and TRBJ1-5): DGGITQSPKYLFRKEGQNVTLSCEQNLNHDAMYWYRQDPGQGLRLIYYSQIVNDFQKGDIAEGYSVSREKKESFPLTVTSAQKNPTAFYLCASTPRWAGGNQPQHFGDGTRLSIL.

The V and J genes are TRBV6-5 and TRBJ1-2; D remains ambiguous. This CDR3 is 14 amino acids long. Germline V CDR1 and CDR2: MNHEY, SVGAGI. Deletions cut 0 bases from V and 8 bases from J, with 13 bases between. CDR3 region: CASSYSSDWRGYTF. Written as DNA, the CDR3 is TGTGCCAGCAGTTACTCGTCCGACTGGAGGGGCTACACCTTC.

The gene calls are TRBV28 and TRBJ1-2; the match to TRBD1 covers 9 bases. Losses at the gene ends were 7 bases for V and 3 bases for J; bases not matched to a gene: 9. Germline assignment: CDR1 MDHEN and CDR2 SYDVKM. The CDR3 runs to 15 residues. DNA of the CDR3: TGTGCCAGCACCGACTGGACAGGGGAAGACTATGGCTACACCTTC. This codes for CASTDWTGEDYGYTF.

V gene TRBV2 combines with J gene TRBJ1-1; the D is unclear. Germline V gives CDR1 SNHLY, CDR2 FYNNEI. The ends were cut back, 7 bases at V and 2 bases at J, with 8 bases in the middle. CDR3 length: 12 residues. This CDR3 reads CASNSHNTEAFF. CDR3 DNA: TGTGCCAGCAACAGCCATAACACTGAAGCTTTCTTT.

The chain has TRBV5-1 and TRBJ2-1; 10 bases fit TRBD2. J lost 2 bases, V lost 5 bases, and 4 bases had no gene match. The CDR3 is 15 residues long. Germline V gene data show CDR1 as SGHRS and CDR2 as YFSETQ. The CDR3 sequence: CASRRGTSAYNEQFF. Here the CDR3 DNA reads TGCGCCAGCAGAAGAGGGACTAGCGCCTACAATGAGCAGTTCTTC.

The rearrangement links TRBV27 to TRBJ1-2, with 7 positions matching TRBD1. From germline, CDR1 is MNHEY and CDR2 SMNVEV (reference sequence). This CDR3 is built from 13 residues. After removal of 6 bases from V and 5 bases from J, the junction contained 6 bases not matched to a gene. Here the CDR3 reads CASRAGTAYGYTF. In DNA, the CDR3 is TGTGCCAGCAGAGCCGGGACAGCTTATGGCTACACCTTC.

V usage is TRBV2 and J usage is TRBJ2-7; 9 positions match TRBD1. The CDR3 covers 13 residues. The ends lost 8 bases at V and 3 bases at J; junction bases unmatched: 5. Germline V gene data show CDR1 as SNHLY and CDR2 as FYNNEI. CDR3 in amino acids: CASLRDRDYEQYF. CDR3 DNA: TGTGCCAGCCTCCGGGACAGGGACTACGAGCAGTACTTC.

In the case of this clone: At the DNA level, this CDR3 is encoded by other sequences in the same sample as well. This chain uses TRBV27 with TRBJ2-7, with 8 bases matching TRBD1. This CDR3 contains 14 residues. Looked up from germline, CDR1 is MNHEY and CDR2 is SMNVEV (reference sequence). J lost 3 bases, V lost 6 bases, and 7 bases had no gene match. CDR3 residues: CASSSGTGLYEQYF. Here the CDR3 DNA reads TGTGCCAGCAGCTCCGGGACAGGACTCTACGAGCAGTACTTC.

In its sample, this clone was seen a few times. The chain recombines TRBV6-5 with TRBJ1-4; 10 bases align to TRBD1. The germline V gene encodes CDR1 MNHEY and CDR2 SVGAGI. The ends lost 8 bases at V and 7 bases at J; junction bases unmatched: 7. The CDR3 is 14 residues long. The CDR3 sequence: CASGRDRGREKLFF. DNA for the CDR3: TGTGCCAGCGGCCGGGACAGGGGTCGTGAAAAACTGTTTTTT.

V gene TRBV25-1 combines with J gene TRBJ2-1; 12 bases line up with TRBD2. The CDR3 contains 15 residues. CDR1 and CDR2 (germline): MGHDK, SYGVNS. Trimming removed 10 bases from V and 6 bases from J; junction bases left unmatched: 10. CDR3 amino acids: CATLLAGGLSNEQFF. In nucleotides, the CDR3 is TGTGCCACCCTCCTAGCGGGAGGGCTTAGCAATGAGCAGTTCTTC.

This clone was seen a single time. This chain joins TRBV5-4 and TRBJ2-1, with TRBD1 as a possible D gene (5 bases). V shed 4 bases and J shed 6 bases, with 23 bases lying between them. Germline V gene lookup returns CDR1 SGHNT and CDR2 YYREEE (reference sequence). The CDR3 length is 17 residues. The CDR3 protein is CASSRPSKGLALNEQFF. The CDR3 nucleotides are TGTGCCAGCAGCCGCCCGTCCAAGGGGCTGGCCCTCAATGAGCAGTTCTTC.

The V call is TRBV2, the J call TRBJ2-3; no definite D call. V shed 6 bases and J shed 3 bases, with 28 bases lying between them. Per the germline V gene, CDR1 is SNHLY and CDR2 is FYNNEI. CDR3 length equals 19 residues. The CDR3 DNA sequence: TGTGCCAGCAGGCCCCGATACCGGATTCTACAAGACGGGACAGATACGCAGTATTTT. It codes for CASRPRYRILQDGTDTQYF.

V usage is TRBV4-1 and J usage is TRBJ2-7, with TRBD2 matching 9 bases. Germline lookup yields CDR1 MGHRA and CDR2 YSYEKL. Trimming took 0 bases from V and 4 from J; bases not matched to a gene: 7. The CDR3 has 16 amino acids. The CDR3 here is CASSQDLEAGGYEQYF. The CDR3 nucleotides are TGCGCCAGCAGCCAAGATTTGGAAGCGGGAGGTTACGAGCAGTACTTC.